This T cell receptor beta chain was sequenced during a study of sequential checkpoint blockade in melanoma. Study-wide background: First-line arms were nivolumab then ipilimumab, or the reverse, randomized 1:1. After both sequences, patients received maintenance nivolumab.

Remarks on this clone: A read error is the likely source, as a far larger clone sits one nucleotide away. Other DNA sequences in this sample translate to the same CDR3.

Profiling relied on immunoSEQ multiplex PCR, and the TCRdb table lists in-frame clones only, not all of them. This table has 9,500 to 15,000 clones, approximately 79% appearing once. Regarding treatment: randomized to nivolumab then ipilimumab (arm A) or the reverse (arm B). This CDR3 comprises 13 residues. Germline V CDR1 and CDR2: SGHRS, YFSETQ. V lost 0 bases, J lost 8 bases, and 4 bases stayed unmatched. The source is a human donor with melanoma. The chain links TRBV5-1 to TRBJ1-2; TRBD1 matches at 7 bases. This material consisted of CD8+ T cells sorted from blood (inferred from file names), taken from a patient given nivolumab and ipilimumab in sequence. The CDR3, as DNA: TGCGCCAGCAGCTTGGCAGGGGGATGGGGCTACACCTTC. Amino acid sequence: CASSLAGGWGYTF.